These 18 T cell receptor beta chains were sequenced from one sample in a study of control samples from healthy donors and cancer patients. Clones were read by immunoSEQ multiplex PCR, and TCRdb kept only the in-frame ones, dropping some. The sample gives 150,000 to 200,000 clones, around 87% of which show up once; 1.2% to 1.5% is in the top ten. Sequencing used blood. These receptor sequences come from a woman between 50 and 59 years old in good health.

This chain joins TRBV19 and TRBJ1-5, with 8 bases matching TRBD1. V was clipped by 5 bases and J by 7 bases; unmatched bases: 7. In germline, CDR1 is LNHDA, CDR2 SQIVND (reference sequence). The CDR3 totals 14 residues. The CDR3 loop is CASSSTGVYQPQHF. The CDR3 nucleotides read TGTGCCAGTAGTTCGACAGGGGTATACCAGCCCCAGCATTTT.

The chain couples TRBV7-9 to TRBJ1-4; D is uncertain. This CDR3 has 13 residues. Trimming left V 1 base short and J 8 bases short, with 8 bases between. The V gene's germline CDR1 is SEHNR and CDR2 FQNEAQ (reference sequence). This chain's CDR3 is CASSLVVTEKLFF. The CDR3 bases are TGTGCCAGCAGCTTAGTCGTTACGGAAAAACTGTTTTTT.

The gene calls are TRBV7-2 and TRBJ1-1; 8 nucleotides line up with TRBD1. Germline V gives CDR1 SGHTA, CDR2 FQGNSA. The CDR3 contains 14 residues. V shed 5 bases and J 2 bases; nucleotides not matched to a gene: 4. The CDR3, as DNA: TGTGCCAGCAGCGGGGACAGGTATAACACTGAAGCTTTCTTT. This sequence encodes CASSGDRYNTEAFF.

The gene calls are TRBV6-5 and TRBJ2-7; D may correspond to TRBD1 or TRBD2 (5 bases each). Germline CDR1 reads MNHEY; CDR2 reads SVGAGI. V was shortened by 6 bases and J by 3 bases, with 18 bases between the two germline ends. The CDR3 loop spans 15 amino acids. The CDR3 loop is CASSRDIGELYEQYF. The CDR3 DNA reads as TGTGCCAGCAGCCGCGATATAGGGGAGCTCTACGAGCAGTACTTC.

This chain connects TRBV27 to TRBJ1-1; no reliable D call. This CDR3 has 13 amino acids. V was shortened by 0 bases and J by 6 bases, with 8 bases between the two germline ends. Germline assignment: CDR1 MNHEY and CDR2 SMNVEV (reference sequence). CDR3 coding DNA: TGTGCCAGCAGTTTATCGGCAGTCTCTGAAGCTTTCTTT. The encoded protein is CASSLSAVSEAFF.

This rearrangement joins TRBV6-5 to TRBJ2-2; 7 bases are a match to TRBD1. V was pared by 6 bases and J by 3 bases, with 7 bases of the junction left unmatched. Per the germline V gene, CDR1 is MNHEY and CDR2 is SVGAGI. This CDR3 spans 15 amino acids. The CDR3 loop is CASRPRTGYTGELFF. As DNA, the CDR3 is TGTGCCAGCAGGCCAAGGACAGGTTACACCGGGGAGCTGTTTTTT.

The chain uses TRBV11-3 and TRBJ2-5, with D maybe TRBD1 (6 bases). There are 15 residues in the CDR3. V shed 4 bases and J shed 5 bases, with 17 bases lying between them. The V gene's germline CDR1 is SGHNT and CDR2 YENEEA. Here the CDR3 DNA reads TGTGCCAGCAGCTCGTCACAGGGTGCGGGCGAGACCCAGTACTTC. Protein sequence: CASSSSQGAGETQYF.

This sequence joins TRBV29-1 and TRBJ1-2; no clear D gene. CDR1 is SQVTM, CDR2 ANQGSEA, per germline. CDR3 length: 13 residues. The V and J ends lost 7 bases and 4 bases respectively, with 16 bases between them. CDR3 region: CSANLDGSYGYTF. In DNA form, the CDR3 reads TGCAGCGCCAATTTAGACGGCTCCTATGGCTACACCTTC.

The rearrangement links TRBV10-3 to TRBJ1-2; D may be TRBD1 (5 bases). CDR3 length: 19 amino acids. V was trimmed by 2 bases and J by 4 bases, leaving 26 bases between them. Per germline, CDR1 ENHRY and CDR2 SYGVKD. This CDR3 is CAISEPLGLHQGDSYGYTF. The DNA of the CDR3 is TGTGCCATCAGTGAGCCTCTCGGGCTACATCAGGGCGACAGCTATGGCTACACCTTC.

This clone was found once. The J gene is TRBJ1-2, the V gene TRBV16; no reliable D call. Trimming took off 0 bases at V and 8 bases at J, with 10 bases between the two ends. The CDR3 spans 13 residues. Germline assignment: CDR1 KGHSY and CDR2 FQNENV. The CDR3 reads CASSQSTPGGYTF. In DNA form, the CDR3 reads TGTGCCAGCAGCCAATCGACCCCAGGCGGCTACACCTTC.

The V call is TRBV6-2 or TRBV6-3, the J call TRBJ2-7; TRBD2 matches 9 bases. Germline V gene lookup returns CDR1 MNHEY and CDR2 SVGEGT. Trimming at V came to 3 bases and at J to 3 bases, leaving 18 bases not matched to a gene. This CDR3 comprises 19 residues. The CDR3 DNA reads TGTGCCAGCAGTTATACTAGGGAGAGGGCTAGCGGGACGATCTACGAGCAGTACTTC. This gives the protein CASSYTRERASGTIYEQYF.

This clone was counted a single time. The chain links TRBV6-6 to TRBJ1-1, with unresolved D. The V end lost 5 bases, the J end lost 1 base, and 11 bases lay between the germline ends. Germline values: CDR1 MNHNY, CDR2 SVGAGI (reference sequence). The CDR3 totals 14 residues. The CDR3 coding sequence is TGTGCCAGCAGTCCCCGGACGGGGAACACTGAAGCTTTCTTT. It codes for CASSPRTGNTEAFF.

This clone was seen just once. The J gene is TRBJ2-1, the V gene TRBV7-6; 10 bases agree with TRBD1. Germline lookup yields CDR1 SGHVS and CDR2 FNYEAQ. Germline trimming cut 2 bases from V and 7 bases from J; bases unmatched to any gene: 5. This CDR3 is built from 15 residues. Here the CDR3 reads CASSLRGGQGNEQFF. The CDR3 nucleotides read TGTGCCAGCAGCTTACGAGGGGGACAGGGGAATGAGCAGTTCTTC.

This chain uses TRBV10-3 with TRBJ1-5; TRBD1 matches 10 bases. With 3 bases clipped from V and 5 bases from J, the junction kept 10 bases outside the gene matches. Germline CDR1 is ENHRY and CDR2 is SYGVKD. The CDR3 length is 17 residues. Written as DNA, the CDR3 is TGTGCCATCAGTGAACGGGACAGGGGTAACAGTCATCAGCCCCAGCATTTT. Protein sequence: CAISERDRGNSHQPQHF.

The genes are TRBV9 and TRBJ1-6; TRBD1 is a possible D gene (6 bases). The CDR3 runs 15 residues. The V end lost 0 bases, the J end lost 14 bases, and 18 bases lay between the germline ends. From germline, CDR1 is SGDLS and CDR2 YYNGEE. The CDR3 sequence is CASSVGAGGAGSLHF. The CDR3 DNA follows: TGTGCCAGCAGCGTAGGAGCCGGGGGCGCGGGGTCCCTCCACTTT.

The chain uses TRBV14 and TRBJ1-1; D gene uncertain. Germline CDR1 reads SGHDN; CDR2 reads FVKESK. V gave up 1 base and J gave up 4 bases, with 19 bases separating them. CDR3 length equals 17 residues. The CDR3 loop is CASSQAGIGRRSTEAFF. CDR3 coding DNA: TGTGCCAGCAGCCAAGCGGGTATAGGCCGTAGAAGCACTGAAGCTTTCTTT.

This chain uses TRBV6-2 or TRBV6-3 with TRBJ2-4; D unresolved. V dropped 5 bases and J dropped 0 bases, with 11 bases sitting between them. This CDR3 is 15 amino acids long. Germline V lookup: CDR1 MNHEY, CDR2 SVGEGT. CDR3 DNA sequence: TGTGCCAGCAGTGCTTGGAGTGGAGCCAAAAACATTCAGTACTTC. This sequence encodes CASSAWSGAKNIQYF.

The chain carries TRBV15 and TRBJ1-1, with 7 bases identical to TRBD1. Germline loops: CDR1 LNHNV, CDR2 YYDKDF (reference sequence). The CDR3 length is 16 residues. J gave up 8 bases and V 1 base, and 13 bases lay outside the gene matches. CDR3 in amino acids: CATSRALGEGDSEAFF. CDR3 nucleotide sequence: TGTGCCACCAGCAGAGCCCTAGGTGAGGGGGACAGCGAAGCTTTCTTT.